This TCR beta chain was observed in a study of T-cell memory formation after mild COVID-19 (dated by TCRdb to about 2021). Study-wide context: TCR sequence clusters from the two donors were largely donor specific. Longitudinal TCRalpha and TCRbeta repertoire sequencing tracked T-cell clones expanding and contracting after mild COVID-19 in two donors. Two young, previously healthy adult volunteers, one female and one male, were included in the cohort. The investigation overall reported the following: Clones contracting from day 15 to 85 had balanced CD4/CD8 phenotypes, while a second wave expanding from day 15 to 37 was biased towards CD4+. Only two mild cases were covered in the study, and larger cohorts including severe cases with pre-infection samples were considered necessary. SARS-CoV-2 specificity of the second-wave clones peaking on day 37 was not confirmed. Some responding clones were detected in pre-infection memory, suggesting pre-existing cross-reactive memory T cells joined the SARS-CoV-2 response. Contracting CD4+ clones appeared mostly in the CM and EM memory subsets, whereas CD8+ clones were enriched in EMRA.

The germline V gene (reference sequence) sets CDR1 to GTSNPN and CDR2 to SVGIG. V is reduced by 2 bases and J by 0 bases, leaving a spacing of 12 bases between them. The CDR3 runs 15 amino acids, cysteine and phenylalanine included. The CDR3 DNA has 45 bases and is translated from base 1. On this clonotype: The antigen this receptor binds is unknown. The sample holds no much larger clone one base away, and base qualities are not on file.

Ficoll-Paque density gradient centrifugation was used to isolate PBMCs. The instrument was an Illumina NovaSeq 6000. Using 5'RACE with constant-segment primers, TCRalpha and TCRbeta cDNA libraries were constructed, with sample barcodes and unique molecular identifiers added in the process. Trizol reagent was used to extract RNA from every sample. Amplification of the libraries took two PCR steps, and the second step added a second sample barcode plus Illumina TruSeq adapters. Sequencing of the libraries was done on an Illumina NovaSeq, producing 2 x 150 bp paired-end reads. Turning to the authors' computational methods: Reads were demultiplexed and collapsed into UMI-guided consensus sequences with migec v1.2.7. Using mixcr v2.1.11, UMI consensuses were aligned to TRA and TRB V and J templates and then assembled into clonotypes. Expanded or contracted clonotypes were those called significant by both edgeR and NoisET, with noise models trained on biological replicates. For edgeR calls, the thresholds were a false discovery rate-adjusted p below 0.01 and a log2 fold-change of 1. As an exploratory analysis of dynamics, PCA with hierarchical clustering was applied to max-normalized trajectories of the 1000 most abundant clonotypes. Separately sequenced CD4+ and CD8+ repertoires were used to assign a CD4 or CD8 phenotype to each responding clone. TCRdb took the public reads, trimmed them with fastp at Q25, ran MiXCR for clone calling and kept in-frame beta chains. Merged by CDR3 protein, the rows form single entries marked with the most common genes and DNA. Here the V and J calls rest on TCRdb's processing, not on the authors' analysis. The sample has about 200,000 distinct CDR3 sequences on record, about a sixth of them singletons. The biggest ten clones account for roughly 2.4% of the sample.

The chain couples TRBV30 to TRBJ2-3; a tentative D match to TRBD1 spans 5 bases. Sample: PBMCs or a T cell subset sorted from them (not recorded which). The TCR comes from an adult woman who had mild COVID-19 (a few samples of this study predate the infection). The sample titles of this study are shuffled in the database, so cell type and time point are left out; the donor was told from shared clones. Here the CDR3 is given as CAWSSGQPSTDTQYF. Here is the DNA: TGTGCCTGGAGTTCCGGACAACCAAGCACAGATACGCAGTATTTT.